These T cell receptor beta chains were read from a single sample in a study of cytomegalovirus exposure and HLA in healthy donors. TCRdb keeps only in-frame clones here, not all; method: immunoSEQ multiplex PCR. Here the sample spans around 98,000 clones, around 70% being singletons. Sample: PBMCs. These receptors came from a man aged 45-65 years in good health and CMV-seronegative. Both conserved end residues are part of each CDR3. A D gene is named only where the DNA matches it firmly. Rows may omit the clone size; those that give it use once, few, many or a size class.

cdr3_aa	cdr3_nt	d_call	clone_size	cdr3_length	v_call	j_call
CAAGTGTGPYEQYF	TGTGCCGCAGGCACCGGGACAGGGCCCTACGAGCAGTACTTC	TRBD1	NA	14	TRBV2	TRBJ2-7
CASSGVGGKAYEQYF	TGTGCCAGCAGCGGGGTTGGCGGGAAAGCTTACGAGCAGTACTTC	NA	NA	15	TRBV5-4	TRBJ2-7
CAIRASRTSESSYEQYF	TGTGCCATCAGAGCATCTCGGACTAGCGAAAGCTCCTACGAGCAGTACTTC	TRBD2	NA	17	TRBV10-3	TRBJ2-7
CASSSRPVTGRGANVLTF	TGTGCCAGCAGTTCCCGCCCTGTGACGGGTCGTGGGGCCAACGTCCTGACTTTC	NA	NA	18	TRBV7-9	TRBJ2-6
CASSLAKPRNEQFF	TGTGCCAGCAGCTTGGCCAAACCGCGCAATGAGCAGTTCTTC	NA	NA	14	TRBV5-6	TRBJ2-1
CASSIALGQGVYEQYF	TGTGCCAGTAGTATAGCATTGGGACAGGGGGTCTACGAGCAGTACTTC	TRBD1	NA	16	TRBV19	TRBJ2-7
CASSPGGAFTYEQYF	TGTGCCAGCAGCCCAGGTGGGGCCTTTACCTACGAGCAGTACTTC	NA	once	15	TRBV6-5	TRBJ2-7
CASSLEGGVQPQHF	TGCGCCAGCAGCTTGGAGGGGGGGGTTCAGCCCCAGCATTTT	NA	NA	14	TRBV5-1	TRBJ1-5
CASSTQGPNQPQHF	TGTGCCAGTAGTACCCAGGGGCCTAATCAGCCCCAGCATTTT	NA	NA	14	TRBV19	TRBJ1-5
CAISERLAGGLGSQETQYF	TGTGCCATCAGTGAACGGCTAGCGGGGGGGCTAGGGAGTCAAGAGACCCAGTACTTC	TRBD2	NA	19	TRBV10-3	TRBJ2-5
CASSRFGRAYEQYF	TGTGCCAGCAGCCGATTCGGGAGAGCCTACGAGCAGTACTTC	NA	NA	14	TRBV11-2	TRBJ2-7
CAGSFSGSTDTQYF	TGTGCCGGCAGTTTTAGCGGGAGTACAGATACGCAGTATTTT	TRBD2	NA	14	TRBV7-9	TRBJ2-3
CASILEALNEQFF	TGTGCCAGCATTCTAGAGGCGTTGAATGAGCAGTTCTTC	NA	NA	13	TRBV6-5	TRBJ2-1
CASSVGLGSGANVLTF	TGTGCCAGCAGCGTGGGACTAGGGTCTGGGGCCAACGTCCTGACTTTC	TRBD2	few	16	TRBV9	TRBJ2-6
CASSQVSASSYEQYF	TGCGCCAGCAGCCAGGTGTCCGCGAGCTCCTACGAGCAGTACTTC	NA	NA	15	TRBV4-1	TRBJ2-7
CSVEVSPVEQFF	TGCAGCGTTGAAGTTTCCCCGGTTGAGCAGTTCTTC	NA	NA	12	TRBV29-1	TRBJ2-1
CAWIRDRERLRLSGNTIYF	TGTGCCTGGATAAGGGACAGGGAACGTCTCCGGTTGAGTGGAAACACCATATATTTT	TRBD1	NA	19	TRBV30	TRBJ1-3
CASSTDRAWGEAFF	TGTGCCAGTAGTACTGACAGGGCGTGGGGTGAAGCTTTCTTT	TRBD1	few	14	TRBV19	TRBJ1-1
CASSLAAWDTQYF	TGTGCCAGCAGTTTAGCAGCGTGGGATACGCAGTATTTT	NA	NA	13	TRBV27	TRBJ2-3
CASSVEQGTLTDTEAFF	TGTGCCAGTAGTGTTGAACAGGGGACCCTTACGGACACTGAAGCTTTCTTT	TRBD1	NA	17	TRBV19	TRBJ1-1
CASSYSGGGTDTQYF	TGTGCCAGCAGTTATAGCGGGGGGGGCACAGATACGCAGTATTTT	TRBD2	NA	15	TRBV6-6	TRBJ2-3
CAWSKLAERGDTQYF	TGTGCCTGGAGTAAGCTAGCGGAGAGGGGTGATACGCAGTATTTT	TRBD2	NA	15	TRBV30	TRBJ2-3
CASSWGPLQPQHF	TGTGCCAGCAGTTGGGGCCCTCTTCAGCCCCAGCATTTT	NA	NA	13	TRBV27	TRBJ1-5
CASSSLTTYEQYF	TGTGCCAGCAGCTCCTTGACTACCTACGAGCAGTACTTC	NA	NA	13	TRBV28	TRBJ2-7
CASSSLRGFAEAFF	TGTGCCAGCAGCTCCCTTCGGGGTTTCGCTGAAGCTTTCTTT	NA	once	14	TRBV7-9	TRBJ1-1
CSVLVTGVGETQYF	TGCAGCGTATTAGTTACAGGGGTAGGAGAGACCCAGTACTTC	TRBD1	NA	14	TRBV29-1	TRBJ2-5
CATKTGWETQYF	TGCGCCACCAAGACAGGGTGGGAGACCCAGTACTTC	TRBD1	NA	12	TRBV10-2	TRBJ2-5
CASSLGTANYGYTF	TGTGCCAGCAGTCTGGGGACAGCTAACTATGGCTACACCTTC	TRBD1	NA	14	TRBV6-6	TRBJ1-2
CASSLTASGRAEGDTQYF	TGTGCCAGCAGCTTAACGGCTAGCGGGAGGGCCGAGGGAGATACGCAGTATTTT	TRBD2	NA	18	TRBV7-9	TRBJ2-3
CASSLETGSSYEQYF	TGTGCCAGCAGTTTAGAGACAGGGAGCTCCTACGAGCAGTACTTC	TRBD1	NA	15	TRBV27	TRBJ2-7
CAWAKDRGWAEQFF	TGTGCCTGGGCCAAGGACAGGGGGTGGGCTGAGCAGTTCTTC	TRBD1	once	14	TRBV30	TRBJ2-1
CASSSGTSGRNEQFF	TGTGCCAGCAGTTCCGGGACTAGCGGGAGGAATGAGCAGTTCTTC	TRBD2	NA	15	TRBV7-9	TRBJ2-1
CASSTSRGGQFF	TGTGCCAGCAGTACCTCCCGGGGTGGGCAGTTCTTC	NA	NA	12	TRBV6-5	TRBJ2-1
CASSLLEGTEAFF	TGTGCCAGCAGCTTACTCGAGGGCACTGAAGCTTTCTTT	NA	NA	13	TRBV7-9	TRBJ1-1
CASSSTRRYTEQYF	TGTGCCAGCAGTTCAACGAGAAGATATACGGAGCAGTACTTC	NA	NA	14	TRBV28	TRBJ2-7
CASSLQGAVRYNEQFF	TGTGCCAGCAGTTTACAGGGGGCAGTGAGGTACAATGAGCAGTTCTTC	TRBD1	few	16	TRBV6-5	TRBJ2-1
CASSLGTGDYTF	TGCGCCAGCAGCTTGGGGACAGGGGACTACACCTTC	TRBD1	NA	12	TRBV5-1	TRBJ1-2
CASSLVGASSYNSPLHF	TGTGCCAGCAGCTTGGTTGGGGCGAGCTCCTATAATTCACCCCTCCACTTT	NA	NA	17	TRBV5-6	TRBJ1-6
CASSEQGAGYTF	TGTGCCAGCAGTGAGCAGGGGGCCGGCTACACCTTC	TRBD1	few	12	TRBV2	TRBJ1-2
CASSYRLAGAHNEQYF	TGTGCCAGCAGTTACCGTCTAGCGGGGGCCCATAACGAGCAGTACTTC	TRBD2	once	16	TRBV6-5	TRBJ2-7
CASTQGDSYNEQFF	TGCGCCAGCACTCAGGGGGACTCCTACAATGAGCAGTTCTTC	TRBD1	NA	14	TRBV5-1	TRBJ2-1
CASSQDPVNTEAFF	TGCGCCAGCAGCCAAGACCCAGTGAACACTGAAGCTTTCTTT	NA	NA	14	TRBV4-3	TRBJ1-1
CASSLGSGSGLDTQYF	TGCGCCAGCAGCTTGGGCAGCGGGAGCGGATTAGATACGCAGTATTTT	TRBD2	NA	16	TRBV5-1	TRBJ2-3